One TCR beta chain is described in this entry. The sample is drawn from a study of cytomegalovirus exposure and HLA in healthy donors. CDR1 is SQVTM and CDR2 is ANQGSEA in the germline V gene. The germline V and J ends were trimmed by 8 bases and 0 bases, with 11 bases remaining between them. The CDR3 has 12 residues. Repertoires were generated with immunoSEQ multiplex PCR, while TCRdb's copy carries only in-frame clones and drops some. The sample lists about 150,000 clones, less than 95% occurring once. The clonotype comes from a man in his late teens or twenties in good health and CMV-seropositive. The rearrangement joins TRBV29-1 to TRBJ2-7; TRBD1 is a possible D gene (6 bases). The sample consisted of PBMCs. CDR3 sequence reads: CSITGLSYEQYF. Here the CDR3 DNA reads TGCAGCATAACAGGGCTCTCCTACGAGCAGTACTTC.